This T cell receptor beta chain was sequenced for a study of shared clonotypes between healthy human individuals. Terminally differentiated effector memory CD45RA+ cells were excluded from the naive CD8 cells, which were CD45RO-negative and positively selected for CCR7. Donors comprised healthy HIV-negative adults lacking recent acute infections or vaccinations. Clones were sequenced by immunoSEQ multiplex PCR, and TCRdb holds only the in-frame ones, with some missing. The sample records about 2.1 million clones, 80% to 95% being singletons. There are 13 residues in the CDR3. V dropped 4 bases and J dropped 6 bases, with 9 bases sitting between them. From germline, CDR1 is SGHVS and CDR2 FQNEAQ.

The TCR originated in a man between 18 and 29 years old in good health. Some clones in this sample may be carry-over from other donors' samples. The V call is TRBV7-8, the J call TRBJ2-2; no firm D call. Material: naive CD8+ T cells from PBMCs. CDR3 sequence reads: CASSSFGPGELFF. The DNA of the CDR3 is TGTGCCAGCAGCTCCTTCGGCCCCGGGGAGCTGTTTTTT.